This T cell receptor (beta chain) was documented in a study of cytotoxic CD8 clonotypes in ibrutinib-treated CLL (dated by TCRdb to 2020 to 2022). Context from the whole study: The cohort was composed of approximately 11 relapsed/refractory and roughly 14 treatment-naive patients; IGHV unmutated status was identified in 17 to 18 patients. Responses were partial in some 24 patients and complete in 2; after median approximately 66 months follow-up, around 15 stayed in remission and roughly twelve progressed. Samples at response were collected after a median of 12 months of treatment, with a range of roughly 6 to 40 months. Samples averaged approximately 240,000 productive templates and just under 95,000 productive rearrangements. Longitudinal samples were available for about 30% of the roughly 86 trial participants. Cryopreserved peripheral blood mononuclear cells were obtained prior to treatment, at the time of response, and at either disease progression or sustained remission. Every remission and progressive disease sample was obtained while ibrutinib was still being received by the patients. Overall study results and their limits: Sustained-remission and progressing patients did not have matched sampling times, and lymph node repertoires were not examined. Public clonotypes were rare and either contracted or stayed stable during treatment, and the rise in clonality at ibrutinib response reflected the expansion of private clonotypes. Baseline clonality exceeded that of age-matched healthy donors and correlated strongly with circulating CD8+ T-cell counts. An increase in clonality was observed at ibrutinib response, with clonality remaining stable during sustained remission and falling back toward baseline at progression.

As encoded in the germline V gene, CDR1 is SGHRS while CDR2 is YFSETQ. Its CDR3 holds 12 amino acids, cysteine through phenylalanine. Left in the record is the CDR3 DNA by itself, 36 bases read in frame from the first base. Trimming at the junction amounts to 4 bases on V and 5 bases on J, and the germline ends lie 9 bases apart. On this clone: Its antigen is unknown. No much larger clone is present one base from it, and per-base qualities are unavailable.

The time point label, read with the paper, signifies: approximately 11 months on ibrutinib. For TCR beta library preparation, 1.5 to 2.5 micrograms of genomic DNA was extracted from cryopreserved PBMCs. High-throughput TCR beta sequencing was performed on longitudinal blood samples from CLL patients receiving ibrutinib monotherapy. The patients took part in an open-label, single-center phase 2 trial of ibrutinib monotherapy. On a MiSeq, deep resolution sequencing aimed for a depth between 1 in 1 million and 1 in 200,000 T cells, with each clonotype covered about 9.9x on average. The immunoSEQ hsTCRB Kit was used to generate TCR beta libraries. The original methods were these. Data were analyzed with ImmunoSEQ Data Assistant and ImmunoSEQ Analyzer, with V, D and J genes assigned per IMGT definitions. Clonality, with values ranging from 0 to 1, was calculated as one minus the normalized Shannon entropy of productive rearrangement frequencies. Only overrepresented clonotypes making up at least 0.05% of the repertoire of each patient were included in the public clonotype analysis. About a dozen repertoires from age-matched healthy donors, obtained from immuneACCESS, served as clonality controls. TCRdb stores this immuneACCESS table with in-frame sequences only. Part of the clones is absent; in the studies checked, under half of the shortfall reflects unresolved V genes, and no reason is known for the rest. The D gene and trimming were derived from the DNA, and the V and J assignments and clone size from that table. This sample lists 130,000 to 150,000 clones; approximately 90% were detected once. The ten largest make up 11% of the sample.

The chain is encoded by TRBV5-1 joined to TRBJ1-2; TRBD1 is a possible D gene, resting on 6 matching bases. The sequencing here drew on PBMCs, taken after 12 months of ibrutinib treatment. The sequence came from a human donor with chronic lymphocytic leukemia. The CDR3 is CASSPGQYGYTF. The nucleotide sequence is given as TGCGCCAGCAGCCCAGGACAGTATGGCTACACCTTC.